The source of this TCR beta chain is a study of T cells in Graves' hyperthyroidism and ophthalmopathy (dated by TCRdb to between 2017 and 2020). Notes on the research overall: Peripheral blood samples were taken at the time of initial diagnosis, prior to any treatment. According to the paper, TCR Vbeta CDR3 sequencing was carried out on 135 peripheral blood samples, which came from 40 to 45 ophthalmopathy, about 75 hyperthyroidism and approximately 17 progressor patients. In several Graves' hyperthyroidism patients, the study also compared T-cell repertoires from thyroid tissue with T-cell repertoires from blood. The 90 or so discovery patients were randomly split 7:3 into training and test sets. To identify distinguishing TCR V-J signatures, a discovery cohort of around 100 patients was used, comprising 43 with Graves' ophthalmopathy and 57 with stable Graves' hyperthyroidism. Once sampling was done, hyperthyroidism patients were given methimazole at a starting dose of 30 mg daily, whereas ophthalmopathy patients were given high-dose intravenous methylprednisolone. Prospective prediction of ophthalmopathy was tested in an independent validation cohort consisting of 18 to 20 hyperthyroidism patients and over 15 patients who later progressed to ophthalmopathy. General conclusions and limits of the study: No statistical method was used to set the sample size in advance, and investigators knew the group allocation. In cross-validation, a model built on a 13 V-J signature told ophthalmopathy apart from stable hyperthyroidism with under 90% sensitivity and approximately 81% specificity, and in testing the same model reached 80%/75%. Most expanded thyroid clonotypes (frequency above 0.001) were also detected in blood, suggesting blood repertoires may reflect thyroid immune responses. In validation, the model predicted progression to ophthalmopathy with approximately 69% sensitivity and 72% to 85% specificity, a median of about 6.7 months before onset.

As concerns this clonotype: The antigen it binds to is not known. No base-level quality is on record; no much larger clone is a single base apart.

Ophthalmopathy patients had moderately to severely active disease, Clinical Activity Score of at least 3, NOSPECS grade of at least 4, and duration under 3 months. The study excluded patients with uncontrolled infections, other autoimmune diseases, pregnancy or lactation. Diagnoses relied on clinical symptoms, serum thyroxine and TRAb, thyroid ultrasound and orbital computed tomography. PBMCs were separated from approximately 10 ml of fresh peripheral blood using Ficoll-Paque density gradient centrifugation. Total RNA was extracted with Trizol reagent, and quality was checked on an Agilent 2100 Bioanalyzer. TCR beta CDR3 regions were amplified from RNA transcripts. The first round of RT-PCR for the TCR CDR3 was performed with the HTBI primer set and the Qiagen OneStep RT-PCR kit. A second multiplex PCR round built the libraries, followed by size selection and purification. The libraries were sequenced on an Illumina HiSeq2000 using paired-end 100 bp reads. Under the source paper's analysis protocol: SOAPnuke was used to process the raw data, removing reads that contained adapters or uncalled bases, had a mean Phred below 15, or lacked an exact match to the constant primer or identifier. COPE v1.2.5 was used to merge high-quality paired reads, and clonotypes were defined as unique nucleotide sequences. MiTCR v1.1 was used to align clonotypes to the IMGT TRBV, TRBD and TRBJ reference segments. Analysis was restricted to V-J combinations with a frequency above 0.0001, which covered just over 98% of repertoires. The TCS score was defined as the ratio of F50 (clonal expansion) to E x V (chaos), calculated using BLOSUM62-based TCRdist between CDR3 peptides within each V-J. Welch's t-statistics and random forest reduced just over 500 V-J features to 13, which were used in a naive Bayes classifier (R e1071). The public reads were quality trimmed at Q25 with fastp and then assembled into clones with MiXCR by TCRdb, keeping productive beta chains. Each entry merges the rows of one CDR3 protein and shows their most common DNA and genes. What appears here as the V and J calls and clone size reflects TCRdb's work, not the paper's. The sample table lists 350,000 to 450,000 distinct CDR3 sequences, 11% to 15% of them with a count of one. Over 25% of the sample is in the top ten clones.

The material sequenced was blood. This clonotype was sampled from a man in his fifties or sixties with Graves' ophthalmopathy.

The CDR3 region reads CASSLERSPGTEAFF. The nucleotide sequence reads as follows: TGTGCCAGCAGCTTAGAACGGAGCCCCGGGACTGAAGCTTTCTTT. The chain was built from TRBV11-3 and TRBJ1-1; no D gene call is confident. Including the terminal cysteine and phenylalanine, the CDR3 comprises 15 residues. The CDR3 DNA has 45 bases and is translated from base 1. CDR1 and CDR2, per the germline V gene, are SGHNT and YENEEA. V is pared back by 0 bases and J by 5 bases, with 13 bases lying between the germline termini.